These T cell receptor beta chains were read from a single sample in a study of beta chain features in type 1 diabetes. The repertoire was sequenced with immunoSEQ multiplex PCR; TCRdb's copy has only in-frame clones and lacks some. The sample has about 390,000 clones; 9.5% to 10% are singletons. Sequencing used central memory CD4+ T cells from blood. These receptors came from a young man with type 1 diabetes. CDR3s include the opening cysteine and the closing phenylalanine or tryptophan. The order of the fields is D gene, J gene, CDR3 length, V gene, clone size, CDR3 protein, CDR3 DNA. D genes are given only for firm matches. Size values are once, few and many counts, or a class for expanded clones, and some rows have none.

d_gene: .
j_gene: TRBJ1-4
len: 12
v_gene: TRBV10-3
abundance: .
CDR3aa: CAVAPTNEKLFF
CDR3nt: TGTGCCGTAGCACCGACTAATGAAAAACTGTTTTTT

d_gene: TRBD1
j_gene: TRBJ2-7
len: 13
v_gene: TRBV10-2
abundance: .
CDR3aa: CASKPGQGYEQYF
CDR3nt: TGCGCCAGCAAACCGGGACAGGGCTACGAGCAGTACTTC

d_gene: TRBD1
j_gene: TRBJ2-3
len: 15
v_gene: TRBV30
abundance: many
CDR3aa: CAWSGQGSRADTQYF
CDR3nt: TGTGCCTGGAGTGGACAGGGTTCGAGGGCAGATACGCAGTATTTT

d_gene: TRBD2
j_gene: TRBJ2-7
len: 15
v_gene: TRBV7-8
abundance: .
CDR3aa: CASSLEVAGEGEQYF
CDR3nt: TGTGCCAGCAGCTTAGAGGTAGCGGGAGAGGGGGAGCAGTACTTC

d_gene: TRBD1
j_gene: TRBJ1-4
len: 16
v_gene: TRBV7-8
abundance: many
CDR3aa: CASRTGGGTGHEKLFF
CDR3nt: TGTGCCAGCAGGACCGGCGGCGGGACAGGCCATGAAAAACTGTTTTTT

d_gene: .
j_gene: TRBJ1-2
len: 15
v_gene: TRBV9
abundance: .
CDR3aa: CASSPETTANYGYTF
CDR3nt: TGTGCCAGCAGCCCGGAGACGACAGCCAACTATGGCTACACCTTC

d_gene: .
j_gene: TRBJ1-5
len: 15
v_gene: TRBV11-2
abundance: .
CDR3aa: CASSLERGGNQPQHF
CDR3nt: TGTGCCAGCAGCTTAGAGCGGGGGGGCAATCAGCCCCAGCATTTT

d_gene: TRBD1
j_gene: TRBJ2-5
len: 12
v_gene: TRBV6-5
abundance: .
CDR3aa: CASTGQGGTQYF
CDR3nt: TGTGCCAGCACCGGACAGGGGGGGACCCAGTACTTC

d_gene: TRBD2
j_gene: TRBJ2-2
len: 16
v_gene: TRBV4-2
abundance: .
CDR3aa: CASSKGTSGSTGELFF
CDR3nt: TGTGCCAGCAGCAAAGGGACTAGCGGTTCAACCGGGGAGCTGTTTTTT

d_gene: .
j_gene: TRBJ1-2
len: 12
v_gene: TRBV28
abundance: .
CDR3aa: CASSLADYGYTF
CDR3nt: TGTGCCAGCAGTCTAGCGGATTATGGCTACACCTTC

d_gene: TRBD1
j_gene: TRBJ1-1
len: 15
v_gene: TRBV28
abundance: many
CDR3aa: CASRVPGGDDTEAFF
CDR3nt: TGTGCCAGCAGGGTTCCAGGGGGCGACGACACTGAAGCTTTCTTT

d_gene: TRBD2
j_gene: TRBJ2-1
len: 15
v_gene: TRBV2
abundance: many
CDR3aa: CASSPLAGSYNEQFF
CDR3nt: TGTGCCAGCAGTCCCCTAGCGGGCTCCTACAATGAGCAGTTCTTC

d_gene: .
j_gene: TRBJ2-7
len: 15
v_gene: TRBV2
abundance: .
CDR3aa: CASSARESVIYEQYF
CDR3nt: TGTGCCAGCAGTGCGCGGGAATCGGTAATATACGAGCAGTACTTC

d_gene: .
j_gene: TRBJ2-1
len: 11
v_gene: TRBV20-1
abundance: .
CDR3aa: CSARDRNEQFF
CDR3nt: TGCAGTGCTAGAGATAGGAATGAGCAGTTCTTC

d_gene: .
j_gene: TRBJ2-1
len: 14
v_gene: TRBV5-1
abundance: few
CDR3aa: CASSSQGGGNEQFF
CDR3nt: TGCGCCAGCAGCTCCCAAGGGGGTGGGAATGAGCAGTTCTTC

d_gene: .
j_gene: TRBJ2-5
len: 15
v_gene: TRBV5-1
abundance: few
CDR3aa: CASSLAGHLQETQYF
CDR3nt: TGCGCCAGCAGCTTGGCGGGACACCTCCAAGAGACCCAGTACTTC

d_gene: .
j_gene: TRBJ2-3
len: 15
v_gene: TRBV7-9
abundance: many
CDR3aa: CASRPGTGSTDTQYF
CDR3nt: TGTGCCAGCAGGCCCGGGACCGGCAGCACAGATACGCAGTATTTT

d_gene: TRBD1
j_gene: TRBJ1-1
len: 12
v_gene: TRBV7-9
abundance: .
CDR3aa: CASSFRTGSAFF
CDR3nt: TGTGCCAGCAGCTTTCGGACAGGGTCGGCTTTCTTT

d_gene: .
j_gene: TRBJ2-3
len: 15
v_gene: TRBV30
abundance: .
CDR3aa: CAWSVPTGRRDTQYF
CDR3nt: TGTGCCTGGAGTGTCCCGACAGGGAGGAGAGATACGCAGTATTTT

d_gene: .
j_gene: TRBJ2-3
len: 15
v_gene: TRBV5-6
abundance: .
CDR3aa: CASSRGPTGTDTQYF
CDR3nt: TGTGCCAGCAGTCGAGGGCCAACTGGGACAGATACGCAGTATTTT

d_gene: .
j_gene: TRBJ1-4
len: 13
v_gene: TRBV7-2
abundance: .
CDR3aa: CASSPGTVPVLFF
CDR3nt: TGTGCCAGCAGCCCCGGGACGGTACCTGTTCTGTTTTTT

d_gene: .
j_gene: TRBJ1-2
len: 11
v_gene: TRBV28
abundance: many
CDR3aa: CASSLSYGYTF
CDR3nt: TGTGCCAGCAGTTTATCCTATGGCTACACCTTC

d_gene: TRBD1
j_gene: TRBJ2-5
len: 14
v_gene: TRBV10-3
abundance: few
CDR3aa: CAISDSGTEETQYF
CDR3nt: TGTGCCATCAGTGACTCCGGGACAGAAGAGACCCAGTACTTC

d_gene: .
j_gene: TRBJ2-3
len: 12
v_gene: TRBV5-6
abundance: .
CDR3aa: CASSLVEGTQYF
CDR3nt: TGTGCCAGCAGCTTGGTTGAGGGTACGCAGTATTTT

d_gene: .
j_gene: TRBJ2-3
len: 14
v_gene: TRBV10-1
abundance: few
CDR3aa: CASMDFGQSDTQYF
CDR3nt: TGCGCCAGCATGGACTTTGGACAGTCAGATACGCAGTATTTT